A single sample is the source of the 4 T cell receptor beta chains below, sequenced in a study of T cell responses to AZD1222 COVID-19 vaccine. Profiling relied on immunoSEQ multiplex PCR, and the TCRdb table lists in-frame clones only, not all of them. The table lists about 150,000 clones, 84% of them singletons. Here the sequenced sample was peripheral blood, taken on day 0 of AZD1222 vaccination. All receptors derive from an adult in good health.

This clone was detected once. The chain has TRBV19 and TRBJ2-7, with TRBD1 as a possible D gene (6 bases). Trimming shortened V by 2 bases and J by 6 bases, and 17 bases separated the two germline ends. Germline V gene sequence: CDR1 LNHDA, CDR2 SQIVND (reference sequence). This CDR3 comprises 15 residues. Written as DNA, the CDR3 is TGTGCCAGTAGTATAACGAGTCCACAGGGTGGCGAGCAGTACTTC. Translating gives CASSITSPQGGEQYF.

This clone has only a few counts. The chain is built from TRBV11-2 and TRBJ1-6; D perhaps matches TRBD1 (6 bases). The V gene's germline CDR1 is SGHAT and CDR2 FQNNGV. Trimming took off 0 bases at V and 9 bases at J, with 12 bases between the two ends. CDR3 length: 15 amino acids. The CDR3 loop is CASSLDGGWGSPLHF. For the CDR3, the DNA is TGTGCCAGCAGCTTAGATGGGGGCTGGGGTTCACCCCTCCACTTT.

The chain joins TRBV5-4 to TRBJ2-2; D uncertain. Germline values: CDR1 SGHNT, CDR2 YYREEE (reference sequence). Trimming pared 4 bases from V and 0 bases from J, leaving 7 bases between. CDR3 size: 14 residues. Written as DNA, the CDR3 is TGTGCCAGCAGCAGGGCAGCGAACACCGGGGAGCTGTTTTTT. It encodes CASSRAANTGELFF.

The chain recombines TRBV5-1 with TRBJ1-1; D gene ambiguous. V lost 0 bases to trimming and J lost 1 base, with 13 bases between them. The CDR3 spans 16 residues. Per germline, CDR1 SGHRS and CDR2 YFSETQ. The CDR3 sequence: CASSLGIGGPNTEAFF. The CDR3 bases are TGCGCCAGCAGCTTGGGTATCGGCGGCCCGAACACTGAAGCTTTCTTT.